The 8 T cell receptor beta chains below were found in one sample sequenced in a study of blood T cells in healthy people across ages. Primers used in a second PCR of about 7 to 12 cycles were a sample-barcoded 5' primer and a J-beta primer mix. TCRdb re-analysed the 5' RACE reads in MiXCR, keeping a single row per CDR3 protein. Of about 1,400,000 distinct CDR3 sequences listed, 45% to 70% are singletons. The specimen was blood. Receptors were obtained from a man between 18 and 35 years old in good health.

The CDR3 region has the DNA TGTGCCAGCAGTTCCCAAGACAGGGATGGGGGCTACACCTTC. It is translated as CASSSQDRDGGYTF. This chain connects TRBV28 to TRBJ1-2; 7 bases line up with TRBD1. The V gene's germline CDR1 is MDHEN and CDR2 SYDVKM. The CDR3 sequence is 14 residues long. The junction had 10 bases not matched to a gene; V was cut back by 4 bases and J by 8 bases.

V is TRBV4-1 and J is TRBJ1-6, with 7 bases lining up with TRBD1. Trimming at V came to 3 bases and at J to 2 bases, leaving 4 bases not matched to a gene. The germline V gene encodes CDR1 MGHRA and CDR2 YSYEKL. The CDR3 is 16 residues long. The CDR3 spells CASSHWDRPYNSPLHF. As DNA, the CDR3 is TGCGCCAGCAGCCACTGGGACAGACCCTATAATTCACCCCTCCACTTT.

This clonotype was counted between two and nine times. The V call is TRBV29-1, the J call TRBJ2-1; D gene uncertain. V lost 4 bases and J 8 bases, leaving 6 bases between the germline ends. Per the germline V gene, CDR1 is SQVTM and CDR2 is ANQGSEA. The CDR3 spans 10 residues. The CDR3 sequence is CSVVLDEQFF. The CDR3 DNA reads TGCAGCGTTGTTTTGGATGAGCAGTTCTTC.

The V call is TRBV6-2 or TRBV6-3, the J call TRBJ2-1; TRBD2 matches at 9 bases. CDR3 length equals 14 residues. Germline loops: CDR1 MNHEY, CDR2 SVGEGT. After removal of 6 bases from V and 3 bases from J, the junction contained 3 bases not matched to a gene. CDR3 nucleotide sequence: TGTGCCAGCAGAGCGGGGGGAAACTACAATGAGCAGTTCTTC. This codes for CASRAGGNYNEQFF.

This sequence joins TRBV21-1 and TRBJ1-4. TRBV21-1 is assigned pseudogene status. The CDR3 contains 16 residues. For the CDR3, the DNA is TGTGCCAGCAGCAAATTTGGCAGGAAGGTTCATGAAAAACTGTTTTTT. As protein: CASSKFGRKVHEKLFF.

This clonotype has just one count. The chain recombines TRBV6-2 or TRBV6-3 with TRBJ1-2; no firm D call. The CDR3 has 15 amino acids. Germline-derived CDR1 and CDR2 are MNHEY and SVGEGT. V was pared by 4 bases and J by 4 bases, with 16 bases between. The CDR3 is CASSWGGRNSYGYTF. The CDR3 DNA reads as TGTGCCAGCAGTTGGGGAGGACGGAATTCCTATGGCTACACCTTC.

The chain employs TRBV20-1 and TRBJ2-3; D unclear. This CDR3 region has 11 residues. Germline CDR1 and CDR2: DFQATT and SNEGSKA (reference sequence). The V and J ends lost 1 base and 7 bases respectively, with 6 bases between them. This chain's CDR3 is CSARGSNTQYF. Written as DNA, the CDR3 is TGCAGTGCTAGAGGATCAAATACGCAGTATTTT.

This clonotype was observed a few times. The chain combines TRBV5-1 with TRBJ2-6; 11 bases align to TRBD1. Per the germline V gene, CDR1 is SGHRS and CDR2 is YFSETQ. CDR3 size: 17 residues. Trimming cost V 4 bases and J 3 bases; bases outside gene matches: 6. CDR3 protein: CASSTGQGARGANVLTF. The CDR3 DNA is TGCGCCAGCAGCACCGGACAGGGGGCTCGTGGGGCCAACGTCCTGACTTTC.